Listed below are T cell receptor beta chains from one sample, sequenced in a study of cytotoxic CD8 clonotypes in ibrutinib-treated CLL. Repertoires were generated with immunoSEQ multiplex PCR, while TCRdb's copy carries only in-frame clones and drops some. The repertoire includes more than 110,000 clones, around 90% of them detected once, and 10% to 11% sits in the top ten. The sample was PBMCs, taken after 12 months of ibrutinib treatment. Receptors were obtained from a human donor with chronic lymphocytic leukemia. CDR3s include the opening cysteine and the closing phenylalanine or tryptophan. Each record gives: clone size, J gene, D gene, V gene, CDR3 length, CDR3 DNA, CDR3 protein. The D gene is left open where the match is weak. Only part of the rows carry a size: once, few, many, or a class if the clone is expanded.

- | TRBJ2-3 | TRBD2 | TRBV5-4 | 17 | TGTGCCAGCAGCCGGTCCATAGCGGGAGGAACCACAGATACGCAGTATTTT | CASSRSIAGGTTDTQYF
- | TRBJ2-7 | TRBD2 | TRBV28 | 15 | TGTGCCAGCAGTATAAGTTCTAGCGGTACCTACGAGCAGTACTTC | CASSISSSGTYEQYF
- | TRBJ2-5 | - | TRBV7-2 | 12 | TGTGCCAGCAGCTTTCTGGGGGAGACCCAGTACTTC | CASSFLGETQYF
- | TRBJ2-7 | TRBD1 | TRBV19 | 14 | TGTGCCAGTAGTGCCAGAGGACAGGGTGGCGAGCAGTACTTC | CASSARGQGGEQYF
once | TRBJ2-3 | TRBD2 | TRBV27 | 15 | TGTGCCAGCAGGCCCTCCGGGACTAGTCTCGATACGCAGTATTTT | CASRPSGTSLDTQYF
- | TRBJ2-3 | TRBD2 | TRBV28 | 15 | TGTGCCAGCAGTTTTTCTAGCGGGAGCACAGATACGCAGTATTTT | CASSFSSGSTDTQYF
- | TRBJ1-5 | - | TRBV5-4 | 15 | TGTGCCAGCAGCTTGGGGGGGGTCCCCAATCAGCCCCAGCATTTT | CASSLGGVPNQPQHF
- | TRBJ1-2 | - | TRBV5-4 | 14 | TGTGCCAGCAGCTTGGACGGCTTTAACTATGGCTACACCTTC | CASSLDGFNYGYTF
once | TRBJ2-6 | TRBD1 | TRBV19 | 15 | TGTGCCAGTGGACAGGCACTCTCTGGGGCCAACGTCCTGACTTTC | CASGQALSGANVLTF
- | TRBJ1-2 | - | TRBV21-1 | 14 | TGTGCCAGCAGCAAAGAACGTCGAGAGAATGGCTACACCTTC | CASSKERRENGYTF
few | TRBJ2-3 | - | TRBV28 | 16 | TGTGCCAGCAGTTCCGGACAGCCAAGGGGGGCAGATACGCAGTATTTT | CASSSGQPRGADTQYF
- | TRBJ1-4 | TRBD1 | TRBV28 | 14 | TGTGCCAGCAGACCGACAGGGCGGAATGAAAAACTGTTTTTT | CASRPTGRNEKLFF
- | TRBJ2-2 | - | TRBV9 | 14 | TGTGCCAGCAGCGCCAGCGGGAACACCGGGGAGCTGTTTTTT | CASSASGNTGELFF
- | TRBJ2-2 | TRBD1 | TRBV11-3 | 15 | TGTGCCAGCAGCTCTACTCGACAGGGGCGGGGGGAGCTGTTTTTT | CASSSTRQGRGELFF
- | TRBJ2-7 | - | TRBV6-5 | 14 | TGTGCCAGCCGACCAGCGGGCCCTTACTACGAGCAGTACTTC | CASRPAGPYYEQYF
- | TRBJ1-1 | - | TRBV14 | 13 | TGTGCCAGCAGCCAAGATGGAGGAATCGAAGCTTTCTTT | CASSQDGGIEAFF
- | TRBJ2-4 | TRBD2 | TRBV27 | 13 | TGTGCCAGCAGCTTCGGGAGGGGGGACATTCAGTACTTC | CASSFGRGDIQYF
- | TRBJ2-7 | TRBD2 | TRBV7-3 | 18 | TGTGCCAGCAGCTTCCGGGGAGTCAGACTAGCGGGAGAATACGAGCAGTACTTC | CASSFRGVRLAGEYEQYF
- | TRBJ2-7 | TRBD1 | TRBV7-9 | 14 | TGTGCCAGCAGCTTACAGGGGGCATCCTACGAGCAGTACTTC | CASSLQGASYEQYF
- | TRBJ2-7 | TRBD1 | TRBV11-3 | 14 | TGTGCCAGCAGCCTCGACAGGGTTAGAGACGAGCAGTACTTC | CASSLDRVRDEQYF
- | TRBJ2-7 | - | TRBV19 | 16 | TGTGCCAGTAGTAGAAACCCCCAGCGTCCGTCCTACGAGCAGTACTTC | CASSRNPQRPSYEQYF
- | TRBJ1-2 | - | TRBV19 | 13 | TGTGCCAGTAGTATTGACTCAGAACTCGACTACACCTTC | CASSIDSELDYTF
- | TRBJ2-2 | - | TRBV19 | 13 | TGTGCCAGTAGTAGAGTGAACACCGGGGAGCTGTTTTTT | CASSRVNTGELFF
once | TRBJ1-5 | - | TRBV19 | 13 | TGTGCCAGTAGTATGGACTCCGATCAGCCCCAGCATTTT | CASSMDSDQPQHF
- | TRBJ2-3 | - | TRBV27 | 14 | TGTGCCAGCAGTTTACCGGGACTCACAGATACGCAGTATTTT | CASSLPGLTDTQYF
- | TRBJ2-1 | TRBD2 | TRBV4-2 | 16 | TGTGCCAGCAGCCTCCACGGGCTAGCGGATGTCAATGAGCAGTTCTTC | CASSLHGLADVNEQFF
- | TRBJ2-7 | - | TRBV11-2 | 16 | TGTGCCAGCAGCTTAGGATTTCGGGGAAGCTCCTACGAGCAGTACTTC | CASSLGFRGSSYEQYF
once | TRBJ2-3 | TRBD2 | TRBV7-2 | 17 | TGTGCCAGCAGCTACGCTAGCGGGAGGGCCATGACAGATACGCAGTATTTT | CASSYASGRAMTDTQYF
- | TRBJ1-1 | - | TRBV6-5 | 13 | TGTGCCAGCAGCCGAACGGGGGGTGCTGAAGCTTTCTTT | CASSRTGGAEAFF
- | TRBJ2-5 | TRBD2 | TRBV28 | 14 | TGTGCCAGCAGTCCGAGCGGGGCGGCGGAGACCCAGTACTTC | CASSPSGAAETQYF
- | TRBJ2-2 | - | TRBV5-1 | 14 | TGCGCCAGCAGCCTGGGACAGAACACCGGGGAGCTGTTTTTT | CASSLGQNTGELFF
- | TRBJ2-7 | TRBD2 | TRBV10-3 | 18 | TGTGCCATCAGTGAGTCGATTGAGCTGGCTAGCGGGCCCTACGAGCAGTACTTC | CAISESIELASGPYEQYF
- | TRBJ1-1 | - | TRBV18 | 18 | TGTGCCAGCTCACCACTTGATTTGGGGTTCCAGGGGATTGGTGAAGCTTTCTTT | CASSPLDLGFQGIGEAFF
- | TRBJ1-2 | TRBD1 | TRBV2 | 11 | TGTGCCAGTTCTTCCGGGACAGACATAACCTTC | CASSSGTDITF
few | TRBJ1-5 | - | TRBV28 | 12 | TGTGCCAGCAGACAGAGCAATCAGCCCCAGCATTTT | CASRQSNQPQHF
few | TRBJ2-7 | TRBD2 | TRBV18 | 15 | TGTGCCAGCTCACTGTCCGGGACTAGGAATTCCGAGCAGTACTTC | CASSLSGTRNSEQYF
- | TRBJ2-7 | - | TRBV5-1 | 16 | TGCGCCAGCAGCCGCACTAGCTTCCAGCCCCCCTACGAGCAGTACTTC | CASSRTSFQPPYEQYF
few | TRBJ1-5 | TRBD1 | TRBV28 | 16 | TGTGCCAGCAGTTCACTCGGGACAGGGGGCAATCAGCCCCAGCATTTT | CASSSLGTGGNQPQHF
once | TRBJ1-2 | - | TRBV30 | 14 | TGTGCCTGGAGTGGAGCGAGGACAGTCTATGGCTACACCTTC | CAWSGARTVYGYTF
- | TRBJ2-3 | TRBD2 | TRBV6-6 | 13 | TGTGCCAGCACGCCTAGCGGAACAGATACGCAGTATTTT | CASTPSGTDTQYF
- | TRBJ2-1 | - | TRBV25-1 | 12 | TGTGCCAGCAGCAGGGTGGTCAATGAGCAGTTCTTC | CASSRVVNEQFF
- | TRBJ2-5 | TRBD2 | TRBV6-5 | 15 | TGTGCCAGCAGTTACGGGACTAGCGGCTTAGGGACCCAGTACTTC | CASSYGTSGLGTQYF
- | TRBJ2-7 | - | TRBV19 | 14 | TGTGCCAGTAGTGTCAGGGAAAAACCCTACGAGCAGTACTTC | CASSVREKPYEQYF
- | TRBJ2-4 | TRBD1 | TRBV18 | 20 | TGTGCCAGCTCACCGACCCCGGGACAGGGGTCTAAGGCTGCCAAAAACATTCAGTACTTC | CASSPTPGQGSKAAKNIQYF
- | TRBJ1-2 | TRBD1 | TRBV27 | 14 | TGTGCCAGCAGTTTGAGGGACAGGGTCCATGGCTACACCTTC | CASSLRDRVHGYTF
once | TRBJ2-2 | - | TRBV5-1 | 11 | TGCGCCAGCAGCCAGGCCGGGGAGCTGTTTTTT | CASSQAGELFF
- | TRBJ1-1 | - | TRBV30 | 16 | TGTGCCTGGAGTCTCATGGGGGCAGCGAAGTACACTGAAGCTTTCTTT | CAWSLMGAAKYTEAFF
- | TRBJ2-3 | - | TRBV2 | 16 | TGTGCCAGCAGTGAAGCGGGCAGAACCTACACAGATACGCAGTATTTT | CASSEAGRTYTDTQYF
- | TRBJ2-5 | - | TRBV29-1 | 12 | TGCAGCGCCTCGGCCGAACAAGAGACCCAGTACTTC | CSASAEQETQYF
- | TRBJ2-1 | - | TRBV30 | 15 | TGTGCCTGGAGTAAGCAGGCAGGGTCTGGAAATGAGCAGTTCTTC | CAWSKQAGSGNEQFF
once | TRBJ2-5 | - | TRBV7-9 | 14 | TGTGCCAGCAGCTTAACCGGGGGCCAAGAGACCCAGTACTTC | CASSLTGGQETQYF
- | TRBJ1-2 | TRBD1 | TRBV27 | 14 | TGTGCCAGCAGTTCCGCGACAGGGGCCTATGGCTACACCTTC | CASSSATGAYGYTF
- | TRBJ2-3 | - | TRBV9 | 15 | TGTGCCAGCAGCGTAGGGTGGGAAAAACACCTTACGCAGTATTTT | CASSVGWEKHLTQYF
- | TRBJ2-1 | - | TRBV6-5 | 16 | TGTGCCAGCAGTTACGACCCTTCCCCCCCGGGCAATGAGCAGTTCTTC | CASSYDPSPPGNEQFF
- | TRBJ2-1 | - | TRBV13 | 12 | TGTGCCAGCAGCCAAGAGGGGAATGAGCAGTTCTTC | CASSQEGNEQFF